These T cell receptor beta chains were read from a single sample in a study of cytomegalovirus exposure and HLA in healthy donors. Measured with immunoSEQ multiplex PCR; TCRdb has only the in-frame clones, and not every one. The sample lists around 350,000 clones, roughly 90% occurring once. The sequenced material came from PBMCs. These receptors originate from a woman aged 18 to 35 in good health and CMV-seronegative. The conserved cysteine and the conserved F or W are not part of the CDR3 here. Rows may omit the clone size; those that give it use once, few, many or a size class.

clone size	J gene	V gene	CDR3 protein
few	TRBJ2-2	TRBV11-2	ASSLTGGNTGELF
.	TRBJ2-1	TRBV27	ASSPLAGGRGEQF
.	TRBJ2-7	TRBV5-1	ASSLAGGSYEQY
.	TRBJ2-2	TRBV29-1	SVEVDSNTGELF
.	TRBJ2-7	TRBV7-9	ASSHGTVPYEQY
.	TRBJ2-1	TRBV25-1	ASSAWIRRTNEQF
.	TRBJ2-1	TRBV4-1	ASSPNPGTDYNEQF
.	TRBJ2-2	TRBV2	ASRGDREDTGELF
.	TRBJ1-5	TRBV11-2	ASSLGTGRREPQH
.	TRBJ2-1	TRBV5-5	ASSLSQTGSNEQF
.	TRBJ1-1	TRBV30	AWSVLGGSTEAF
.	TRBJ2-7	TRBV5-4	ASSLDSTYEQY
.	TRBJ1-1	TRBV5-1	ASSLSGGTEAF
.	TRBJ2-2	TRBV5-1	ASSLAGQGTGELF
.	TRBJ2-7	TRBV15	ATSRTGASYEQY
.	TRBJ2-5	TRBV27	ASSFRTGPVQETQY
.	TRBJ1-1	TRBV6-5	ASSYTRGRPNTEAF
.	TRBJ1-3	TRBV28	ASSLGPKSSGNTIY
.	TRBJ2-2	TRBV9	ASSVSGRDTGELF
.	TRBJ2-7	TRBV30	AWSGAYEQY
.	TRBJ1-2	TRBV11-3	ASSPGHAKGGYT
.	TRBJ1-5	TRBV28	ASSFTGVANQPQH
.	TRBJ2-1	TRBV19	ASSYFRNNEQF
.	TRBJ2-7	TRBV11-2	ASSLAPTRPLDEQY
.	TRBJ2-3	TRBV9	ASMKEGGSPGDTQY
.	TRBJ1-5	TRBV19	ASSGGQGYRPQH
.	TRBJ2-7	TRBV18	ASSQAVGTGAYEQY
.	TRBJ2-7	TRBV5-1	ASSEAGQSYEQY
few	TRBJ2-1	TRBV6-6	ASTTGLASSYNEQF
.	TRBJ2-2	TRBV6-5	ASRGTVTGELF
.	TRBJ1-4	TRBV4-1	ASSLRQATNEKLF
.	TRBJ1-5	TRBV28	ASSFPYQPQH
.	TRBJ2-7	TRBV4-1	ASSQPRGEQY
.	TRBJ2-1	TRBV27	ASSSGVRYNEQF
.	TRBJ2-5	TRBV7-6	ASSPSFREETQY
.	TRBJ2-7	TRBV6-1	ASNRQGGGYEQY
.	TRBJ2-7	TRBV29-1	SVEDSGDYEQY
few	TRBJ1-5	TRBV6-6	ASSYPGGEVQPQH
once	TRBJ1-1	TRBV4-1	ASSQVVMGLMNTEAF
.	TRBJ2-1	TRBV7-6	ASSLGDTVGGGATYNEQF
.	TRBJ1-6	TRBV5-1	ASSKETGGSSPLH